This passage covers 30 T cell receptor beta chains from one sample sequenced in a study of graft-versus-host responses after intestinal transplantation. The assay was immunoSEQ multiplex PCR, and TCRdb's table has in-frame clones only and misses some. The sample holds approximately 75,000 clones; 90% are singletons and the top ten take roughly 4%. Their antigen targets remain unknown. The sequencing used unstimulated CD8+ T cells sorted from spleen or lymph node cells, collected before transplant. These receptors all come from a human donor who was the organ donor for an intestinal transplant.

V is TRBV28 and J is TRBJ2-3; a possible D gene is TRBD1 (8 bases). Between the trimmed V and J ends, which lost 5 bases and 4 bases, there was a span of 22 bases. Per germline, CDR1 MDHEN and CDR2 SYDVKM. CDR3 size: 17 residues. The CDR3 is CASSLPDRGGFPDTQYF. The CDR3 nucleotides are TGTGCCAGCAGTCTCCCTGACAGGGGAGGGTTCCCAGATACGCAGTATTTT.

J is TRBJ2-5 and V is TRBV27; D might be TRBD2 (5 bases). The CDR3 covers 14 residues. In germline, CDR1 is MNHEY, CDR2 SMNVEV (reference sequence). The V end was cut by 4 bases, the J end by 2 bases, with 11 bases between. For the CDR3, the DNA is TGTGCCAGCAGTTCTCGACGGGGTCAAGAGACCCAGTACTTC. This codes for CASSSRRGQETQYF.

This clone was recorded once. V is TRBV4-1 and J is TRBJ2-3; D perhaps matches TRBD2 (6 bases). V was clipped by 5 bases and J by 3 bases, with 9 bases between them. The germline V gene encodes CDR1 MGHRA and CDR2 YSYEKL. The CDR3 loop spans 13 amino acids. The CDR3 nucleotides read TGCGCCAGCAGCGGGAGGAGGACAGATACGCAGTATTTT. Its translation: CASSGRRTDTQYF.

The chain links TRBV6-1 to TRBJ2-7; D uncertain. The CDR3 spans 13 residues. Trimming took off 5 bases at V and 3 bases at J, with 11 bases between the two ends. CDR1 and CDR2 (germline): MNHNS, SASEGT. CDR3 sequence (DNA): TGTGCCAGCAGTCCCCCCCGGGTCTACGAGCAGTACGTC. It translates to CASSPPRVYEQYV.

For the CDR3, the DNA is TGTGCCAGCGCTTTCGGGACAGATAATTCACCCCTCCACTTT. It yields the protein CASAFGTDNSPLHF. J is TRBJ1-6 and V is TRBV28; 7 nucleotides align to TRBD1. Losses at the gene ends were 8 bases for V and 5 bases for J; bases not matched to a gene: 6. The CDR3 is made up of 14 amino acids. CDR1 MDHEN and CDR2 SYDVKM come from the germline V gene.

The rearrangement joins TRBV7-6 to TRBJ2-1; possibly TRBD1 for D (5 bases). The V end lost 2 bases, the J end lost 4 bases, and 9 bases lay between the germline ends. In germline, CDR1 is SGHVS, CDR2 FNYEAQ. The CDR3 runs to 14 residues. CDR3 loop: CASSLLQGYNEQFF. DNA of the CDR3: TGTGCCAGCAGCTTACTCCAGGGATACAATGAGCAGTTCTTC.

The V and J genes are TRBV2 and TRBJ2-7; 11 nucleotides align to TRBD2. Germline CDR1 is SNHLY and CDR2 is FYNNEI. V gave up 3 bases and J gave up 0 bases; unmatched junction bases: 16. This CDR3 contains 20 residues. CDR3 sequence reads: CASSEGASGGPKISSYEQYV. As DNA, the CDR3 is TGTGCCAGCAGTGAGGGGGCTAGCGGGGGGCCTAAAATAAGCTCCTACGAGCAGTACGTC.

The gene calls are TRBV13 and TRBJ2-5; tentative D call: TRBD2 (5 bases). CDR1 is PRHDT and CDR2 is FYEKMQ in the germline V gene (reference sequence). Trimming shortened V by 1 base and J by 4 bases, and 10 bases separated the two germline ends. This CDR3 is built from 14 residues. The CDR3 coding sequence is TGTGCCAGCAGCTTAGTTCGGGGAAGAGAGACCCAGTACTTC. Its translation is CASSLVRGRETQYF. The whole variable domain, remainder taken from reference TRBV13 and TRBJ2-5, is AAGVIQSPRHLIKEKRETATLKCYPIPRHDTVYWYQQGPGQDPQFLISFYEKMQSDKGSIPDRFSAQQFSDYHSELNMSSLELGDSALYFCASSLVRGRETQYFGPGTRLLVL.

In DNA, the CDR3 is TGTGCCAGCAGCTCCCTTCCTTTAGGGGGTCAGCCCCAGCATTTT. Translating gives CASSSLPLGGQPQHF. The V call is TRBV5-5, the J call TRBJ1-5; D possibly corresponds to TRBD1 (6 bases). The V and J ends lost 3 bases and 6 bases respectively, with 16 bases between them. CDR3 length: 15 amino acids. Germline CDR1 SGHKS, CDR2 YYEKEE (reference sequence).

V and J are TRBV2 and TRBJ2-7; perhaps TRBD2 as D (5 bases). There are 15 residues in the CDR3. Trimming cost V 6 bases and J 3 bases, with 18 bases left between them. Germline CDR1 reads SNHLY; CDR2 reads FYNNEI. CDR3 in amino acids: CASRHHLTGNYEQYV. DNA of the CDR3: TGTGCCAGCAGGCATCATTTGACCGGGAACTACGAGCAGTACGTC.

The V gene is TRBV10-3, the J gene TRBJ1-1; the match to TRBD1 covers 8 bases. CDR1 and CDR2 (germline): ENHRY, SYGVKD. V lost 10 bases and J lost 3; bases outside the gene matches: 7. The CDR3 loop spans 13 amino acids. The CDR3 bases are TGTGCCACCAATACAGGGGGGGACACTGAAGCTTTCTTT. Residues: CATNTGGDTEAFF.

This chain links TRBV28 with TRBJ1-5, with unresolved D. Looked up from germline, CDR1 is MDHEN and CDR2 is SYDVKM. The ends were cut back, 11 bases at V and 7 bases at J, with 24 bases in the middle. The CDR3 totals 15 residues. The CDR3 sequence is CAAASAREVGQPQHF. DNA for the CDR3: TGTGCCGCGGCATCAGCACGGGAGGTAGGCCAGCCCCAGCATTTT.

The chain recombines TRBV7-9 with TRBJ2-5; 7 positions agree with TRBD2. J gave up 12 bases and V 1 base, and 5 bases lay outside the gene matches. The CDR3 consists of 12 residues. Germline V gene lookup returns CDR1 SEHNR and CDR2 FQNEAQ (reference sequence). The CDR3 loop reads CASSLGGGAEYF. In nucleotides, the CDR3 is TGTGCCAGCAGCTTAGGGGGAGGGGCTGAGTACTTC.

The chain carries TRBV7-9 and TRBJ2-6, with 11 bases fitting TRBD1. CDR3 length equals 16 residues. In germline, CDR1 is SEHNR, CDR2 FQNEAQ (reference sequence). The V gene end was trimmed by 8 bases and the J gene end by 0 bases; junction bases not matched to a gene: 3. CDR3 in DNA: TGTGCCAGCCGGACAGGGGGCGACTCTGGGGCCAACGTCCTGACTTTC. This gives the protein CASRTGGDSGANVLTF.

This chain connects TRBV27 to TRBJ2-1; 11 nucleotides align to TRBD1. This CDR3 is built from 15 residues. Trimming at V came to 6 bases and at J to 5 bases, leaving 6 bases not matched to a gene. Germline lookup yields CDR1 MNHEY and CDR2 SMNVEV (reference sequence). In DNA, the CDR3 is TGTGCCAGCAGCCCGGGGACAGGGGGTCACAATGAGCAGTTCTTC. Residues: CASSPGTGGHNEQFF.

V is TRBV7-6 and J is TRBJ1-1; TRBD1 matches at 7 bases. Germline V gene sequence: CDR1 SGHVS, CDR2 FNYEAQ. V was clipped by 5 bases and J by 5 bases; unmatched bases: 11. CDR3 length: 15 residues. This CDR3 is CASSPQGLGGTEAFF. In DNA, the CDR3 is TGTGCCAGCAGCCCACAGGGGCTCGGGGGAACTGAAGCTTTCTTT.

This chain's CDR3 is CASTQGASNQPQHF. Here the CDR3 DNA reads TGTGCCAGCACGCAGGGGGCAAGCAATCAGCCCCAGCATTTT. V usage is TRBV5-6 and J usage is TRBJ1-5; TRBD1 aligns across 8 bases. V trimming: 6 bases; J trimming: 1 base; junction bases outside the gene matches: 3. CDR1 SGHDT and CDR2 YYEEEE come from the germline V gene. CDR3 size: 14 residues.

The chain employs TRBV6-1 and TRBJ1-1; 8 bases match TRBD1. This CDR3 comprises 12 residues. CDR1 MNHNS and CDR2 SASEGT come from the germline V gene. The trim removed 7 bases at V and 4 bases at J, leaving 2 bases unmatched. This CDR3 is CASNTGGTEAFF. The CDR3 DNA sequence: TGTGCCAGCAACACAGGGGGCACTGAAGCTTTCTTT.

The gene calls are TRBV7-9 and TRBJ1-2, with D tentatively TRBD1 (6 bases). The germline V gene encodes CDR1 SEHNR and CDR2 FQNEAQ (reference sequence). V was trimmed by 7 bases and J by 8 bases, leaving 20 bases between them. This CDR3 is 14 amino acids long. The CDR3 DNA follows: TGTGCCAGCATCTATCACGGGGGGGCGCGAGGCTACACCTTC. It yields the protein CASIYHGGARGYTF.

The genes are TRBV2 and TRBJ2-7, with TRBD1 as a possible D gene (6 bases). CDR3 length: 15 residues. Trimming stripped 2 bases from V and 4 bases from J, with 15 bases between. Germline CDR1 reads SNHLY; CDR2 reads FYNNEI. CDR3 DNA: TGTGCCAGCAGTGAAAACAGGAACGGACAGTACGAGCAGTACGTC. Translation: CASSENRNGQYEQYV.

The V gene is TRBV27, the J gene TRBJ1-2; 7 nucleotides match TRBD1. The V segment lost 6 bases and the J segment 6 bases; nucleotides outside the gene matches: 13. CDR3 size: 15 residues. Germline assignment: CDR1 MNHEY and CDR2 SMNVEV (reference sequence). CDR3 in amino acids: CASSPDRSLWNGYTF. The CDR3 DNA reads TGTGCCAGCAGCCCGGACAGGTCGTTGTGGAATGGCTACACCTTC.

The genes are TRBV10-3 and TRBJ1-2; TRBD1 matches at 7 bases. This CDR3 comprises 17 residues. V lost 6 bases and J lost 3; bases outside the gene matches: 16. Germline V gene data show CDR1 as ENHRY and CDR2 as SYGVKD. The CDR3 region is CAISLRQGEIDHYGYTF. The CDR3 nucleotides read TGTGCCATCAGCCTGAGACAGGGCGAGATCGATCACTATGGCTACACCTTC.

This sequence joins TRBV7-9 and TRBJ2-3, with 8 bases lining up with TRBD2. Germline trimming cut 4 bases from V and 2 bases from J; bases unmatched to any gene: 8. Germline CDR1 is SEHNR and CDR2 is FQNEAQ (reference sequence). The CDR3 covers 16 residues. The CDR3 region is CASSSILSGNTDTQYF. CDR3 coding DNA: TGTGCCAGCAGCTCAATCCTTAGCGGGAACACAGATACGCAGTATTTT.

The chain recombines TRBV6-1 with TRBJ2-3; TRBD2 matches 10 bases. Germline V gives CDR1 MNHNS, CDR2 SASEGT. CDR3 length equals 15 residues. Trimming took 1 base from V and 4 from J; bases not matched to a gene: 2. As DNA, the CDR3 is TGTGCCAGCAGTGAAGAAGCGGGGGGGCCAGATACGCAGTATTTT. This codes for CASSEEAGGPDTQYF.

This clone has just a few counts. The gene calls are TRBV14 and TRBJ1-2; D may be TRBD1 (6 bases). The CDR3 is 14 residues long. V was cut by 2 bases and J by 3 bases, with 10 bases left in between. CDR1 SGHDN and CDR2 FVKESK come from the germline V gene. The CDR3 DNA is TGTGCCAGCAGCCAATCGGACAGCTACTATGGCTACACCTTC. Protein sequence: CASSQSDSYYGYTF.

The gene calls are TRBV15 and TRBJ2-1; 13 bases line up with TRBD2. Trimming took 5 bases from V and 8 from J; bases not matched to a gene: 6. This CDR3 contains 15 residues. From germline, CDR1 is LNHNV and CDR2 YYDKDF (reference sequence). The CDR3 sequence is CATSRGLAGWDEQFF. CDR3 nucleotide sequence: TGTGCCACCAGCCGGGGACTAGCGGGGTGGGATGAGCAGTTCTTC.

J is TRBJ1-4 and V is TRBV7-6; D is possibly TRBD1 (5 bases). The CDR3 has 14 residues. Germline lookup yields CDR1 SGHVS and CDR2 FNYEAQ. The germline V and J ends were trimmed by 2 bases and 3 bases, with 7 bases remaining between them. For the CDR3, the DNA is TGTGCCAGCAGCTTAAGGACACCTAATGAAAAACTGTTTTTT. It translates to CASSLRTPNEKLFF.

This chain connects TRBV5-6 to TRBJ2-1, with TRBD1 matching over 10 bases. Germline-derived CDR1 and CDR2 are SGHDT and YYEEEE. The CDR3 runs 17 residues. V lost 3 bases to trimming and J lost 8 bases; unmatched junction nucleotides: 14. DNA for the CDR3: TGTGCCAGCAGCTCGGACAGGGGGATCAAGATTGTCGATGAGCAGTTCTTC. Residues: CASSSDRGIKIVDEQFF.

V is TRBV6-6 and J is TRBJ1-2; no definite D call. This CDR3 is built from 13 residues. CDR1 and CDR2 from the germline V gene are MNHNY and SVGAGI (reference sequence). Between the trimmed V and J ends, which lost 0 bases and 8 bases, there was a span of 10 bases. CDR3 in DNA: TGTGCCAGCAGTTACTCGTACAGCGGCGGCTACACCTTC. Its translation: CASSYSYSGGYTF.

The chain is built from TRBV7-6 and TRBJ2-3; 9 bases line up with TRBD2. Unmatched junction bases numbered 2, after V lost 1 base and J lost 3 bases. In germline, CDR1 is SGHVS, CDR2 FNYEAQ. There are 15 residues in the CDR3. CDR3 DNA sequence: TGTGCCAGCAGCTTAGGGGCGGGGGGGACAGATACGCAGTATTTT. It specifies CASSLGAGGTDTQYF. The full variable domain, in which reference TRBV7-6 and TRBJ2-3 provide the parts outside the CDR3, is GAGVSQSPRYKVTKRGQDVALRCDPISGHVSLYWYRQALGQGPEFLTYFNYEAQQDKSGLPNDRFSAERPEGSISTLTIQRTEQRDSAMYRCASSLGAGGTDTQYFGPGTRLTVL.